This TCR beta chain was sequenced in a study of T-cell memory formation after mild COVID-19. Whole-study context: Most TCR clusters belonged to a single donor.

Trimming left V 5 bases short and J 6 bases short, with 14 bases between. The CDR3 runs 14 residues. Findings and limits, study-wide: Some clones that responded turned up in pre-infection memory, which suggests that cross-reactive memory joined in. Clones which contracted sat mainly in CM and EM if CD4+, and in EMRA if CD8+.

This clonotype was observed a few times. Its antigen remains unknown. In TCRdb, the 5' RACE reads were re-called with MiXCR into one record per CDR3 protein. The sample consists of 350,000 to 500,000 distinct CDR3 sequences, 15% to 20% of them appearing once. The sequence was collected from a man younger than 30 who had mild COVID-19 (a few samples of this study predate the infection). Cell type and time point are not known. The chain combines TRBV12-3 or TRBV12-4 with TRBJ2-1; maybe TRBD1 (5 bases). The sequenced sample was PBMCs or a T cell subset sorted from them (not recorded which). The CDR3 sequence: CASSPQGRPNEQFF. In DNA form, the CDR3 reads TGTGCCAGCAGTCCTCAGGGCCGTCCCAATGAGCAGTTCTTC.